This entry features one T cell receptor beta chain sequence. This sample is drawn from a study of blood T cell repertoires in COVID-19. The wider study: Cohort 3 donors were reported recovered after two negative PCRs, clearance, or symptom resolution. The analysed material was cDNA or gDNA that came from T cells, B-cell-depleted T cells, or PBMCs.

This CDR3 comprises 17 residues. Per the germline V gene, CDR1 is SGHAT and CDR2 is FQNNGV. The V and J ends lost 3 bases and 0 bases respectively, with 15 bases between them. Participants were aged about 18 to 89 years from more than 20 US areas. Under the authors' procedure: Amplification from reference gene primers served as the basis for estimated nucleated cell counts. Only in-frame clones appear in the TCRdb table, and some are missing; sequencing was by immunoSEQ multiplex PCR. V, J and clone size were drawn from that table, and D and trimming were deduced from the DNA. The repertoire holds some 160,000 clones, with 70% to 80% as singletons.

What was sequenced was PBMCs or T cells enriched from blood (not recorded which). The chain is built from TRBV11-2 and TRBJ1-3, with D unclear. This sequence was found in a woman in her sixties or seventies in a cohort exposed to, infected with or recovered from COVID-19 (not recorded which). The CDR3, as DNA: TGTGCCAGCAGCTTGTCGCGTGCGAGAACCTCTGGAAACACCATATATTTT. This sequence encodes CASSLSRARTSGNTIYF. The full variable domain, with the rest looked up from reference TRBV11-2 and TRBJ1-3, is EAGVAQSPRYKIIEKRQSVAFWCNPISGHATLYWYQQILGQGPKLLIQFQNNGVVDDSQLPKDRFSAERLKGVDSTLKIQPAKLEDSAVYLCASSLSRARTSGNTIYFGEGSWLTVV.